This is a list of T cell receptor beta chains from one sample in a study of cytomegalovirus exposure and HLA in healthy donors. Clones were sequenced by immunoSEQ multiplex PCR, and TCRdb holds only the in-frame ones, with some missing. The table includes tens of thousands of clones, approximately 79% detected once. The sample comprised PBMCs. These receptors were taken from a woman aged 25 to 39 in good health and CMV-seronegative. Both conserved end residues are part of each CDR3. Fields, in order: clone size, D gene, V gene, J gene, CDR3 DNA, CDR3 protein. D genes are given only for firm matches. The listing skips clone size in some rows; elsewhere it reads once, few, many or a size class.

abundance: -; d_gene: -; v_gene: TRBV7-9; j_gene: TRBJ1-3; CDR3nt: TGTGCCAGCCTAAAAGAGGGAAACACCATATATTTT; CDR3aa: CASLKEGNTIYF
abundance: -; d_gene: -; v_gene: TRBV4-1; j_gene: TRBJ1-2; CDR3nt: TGCGCCAGCAGCCCGGACTCTCTCAAGGGCTACACCTTC; CDR3aa: CASSPDSLKGYTF
abundance: -; d_gene: -; v_gene: TRBV19; j_gene: TRBJ1-2; CDR3nt: TGTGCCAGTAGTATAGGGCAGGGAACTTGGGCTCATGGCTACACCTTC; CDR3aa: CASSIGQGTWAHGYTF
abundance: -; d_gene: TRBD1; v_gene: TRBV15; j_gene: TRBJ1-5; CDR3nt: TGTGCCACCAGCAGAGAAGGACAGGTTCAGCCCCAGCATTTT; CDR3aa: CATSREGQVQPQHF
abundance: -; d_gene: TRBD1; v_gene: TRBV6-1; j_gene: TRBJ1-2; CDR3nt: TGTGCCAGCAGTGGGGGGACAGCTAACTATGGCTACACCTTC; CDR3aa: CASSGGTANYGYTF
abundance: -; d_gene: TRBD2; v_gene: TRBV30; j_gene: TRBJ2-5; CDR3nt: TGTGCCTGGAGCCCCACTAGCGTAGAGACCCAGTACTTC; CDR3aa: CAWSPTSVETQYF
abundance: -; d_gene: -; v_gene: TRBV9; j_gene: TRBJ2-2; CDR3nt: TGTGCCAGCAGCGTCGAAAACAGGGAGACCGGGGAGCTGTTTTTT; CDR3aa: CASSVENRETGELFF
abundance: -; d_gene: -; v_gene: TRBV27; j_gene: TRBJ2-1; CDR3nt: TGTGCCAGCAGTACCCATGAGCGGGCCCGCTACAATGAGCAGTTCTTC; CDR3aa: CASSTHERARYNEQFF
abundance: -; d_gene: TRBD1; v_gene: TRBV29-1; j_gene: TRBJ2-5; CDR3nt: TGCAGCGTCACATTATCCGGGACAGAAGAGACCCAGTACTTC; CDR3aa: CSVTLSGTEETQYF
abundance: -; d_gene: -; v_gene: TRBV5-4; j_gene: TRBJ1-4; CDR3nt: TGTGCCAGCAGCTTGGGTGCACTCGACAATACCGCTAATGAAAAACTGTTTTTT; CDR3aa: CASSLGALDNTANEKLFF
abundance: few; d_gene: -; v_gene: TRBV5-1; j_gene: TRBJ2-3; CDR3nt: TGCGCCAGCTTTGGGCCCAGCACAGATACGCAGTATTTT; CDR3aa: CASFGPSTDTQYF
abundance: -; d_gene: -; v_gene: TRBV7-3; j_gene: TRBJ1-5; CDR3nt: TGTGCCAGCAGCGCGACAGCTAGCAATCAGCCCCAGCATTTT; CDR3aa: CASSATASNQPQHF
abundance: -; d_gene: TRBD1; v_gene: TRBV12-5; j_gene: TRBJ1-2; CDR3nt: TGTGCTAGTGGTTTAGTCTCGGGACAGCCCGAAGGCTACACCTTC; CDR3aa: CASGLVSGQPEGYTF
abundance: -; d_gene: -; v_gene: TRBV18; j_gene: TRBJ1-2; CDR3nt: TGTGCCAGCTCACCCTCGGCAGGCCCAACTTATGGCTACACCTTC; CDR3aa: CASSPSAGPTYGYTF
abundance: -; d_gene: TRBD1; v_gene: TRBV19; j_gene: TRBJ1-2; CDR3nt: TGTGCCAGTTGGACAGGGGGCGGTACGAACTATGGCTACACCTTC; CDR3aa: CASWTGGGTNYGYTF
abundance: -; d_gene: TRBD1; v_gene: TRBV7-3; j_gene: TRBJ2-6; CDR3nt: TGTGCCAGCAGCTCCCCAGGGGGCGCGAGCTCTGGGGCCAACGTCCTGACTTTC; CDR3aa: CASSSPGGASSGANVLTF
abundance: -; d_gene: -; v_gene: TRBV18; j_gene: TRBJ1-5; CDR3nt: TGTGCCAGCTCACCAACCGACAGCTCAGATCAGCCCCAGCATTTT; CDR3aa: CASSPTDSSDQPQHF
abundance: once; d_gene: TRBD2; v_gene: TRBV9; j_gene: TRBJ2-3; CDR3nt: TGTGCCAGCAGCCGGGGGGGGTGGACAGATACGCAGTATTTT; CDR3aa: CASSRGGWTDTQYF
abundance: -; d_gene: -; v_gene: TRBV7-9; j_gene: TRBJ1-2; CDR3nt: TGTGCCAGCAGCCCAGGACAGACCCCTGACTTC; CDR3aa: CASSPGQTPDF
abundance: few; d_gene: TRBD1; v_gene: TRBV19; j_gene: TRBJ2-2; CDR3nt: TGTGCCAGTAGTTTACGAGGGACAGAAACCGGGGAGCTGTTTTTT; CDR3aa: CASSLRGTETGELFF
abundance: -; d_gene: TRBD2; v_gene: TRBV5-1; j_gene: TRBJ2-1; CDR3nt: TGCGCCAGCAGCTTGGGGCTAGCGGGGACCGCGTTGGGCAATGAGCAGTTCTTC; CDR3aa: CASSLGLAGTALGNEQFF
abundance: -; d_gene: -; v_gene: TRBV2; j_gene: TRBJ2-2; CDR3nt: TGTGCCAGCAGTGTAACACAGGCGAACACCGGGGAGCTGTTTTTT; CDR3aa: CASSVTQANTGELFF
abundance: -; d_gene: -; v_gene: TRBV6-6; j_gene: TRBJ2-3; CDR3nt: TGTGCCAGCAGCGACTGGACAGATACGCAGTATTTT; CDR3aa: CASSDWTDTQYF
abundance: -; d_gene: -; v_gene: TRBV30; j_gene: TRBJ2-1; CDR3nt: TGTGCCTGGAGCTCGGAGGGTGAGCAGTTCTTC; CDR3aa: CAWSSEGEQFF
abundance: few; d_gene: TRBD2; v_gene: TRBV19; j_gene: TRBJ2-1; CDR3nt: TGTGCCAGTAATCAGCGGGGTCGAAACAATGAGCAGTTCTTC; CDR3aa: CASNQRGRNNEQFF
abundance: -; d_gene: TRBD2; v_gene: TRBV19; j_gene: TRBJ2-1; CDR3nt: TGTGCCAGTAGTATAGAGGGGACTAGCGGGATTGAACCCAATGAGCAGTTCTTC; CDR3aa: CASSIEGTSGIEPNEQFF
abundance: -; d_gene: TRBD1; v_gene: TRBV9; j_gene: TRBJ2-4; CDR3nt: TGTGCCAGCAGCGTAGACACAGGGGGTGCCAAAAACATTCAGTACTTC; CDR3aa: CASSVDTGGAKNIQYF
abundance: -; d_gene: -; v_gene: TRBV15; j_gene: TRBJ2-4; CDR3nt: TGTGCCACCAGCAGTCGAAACAGCCCATTAGCCAAAAACATTCAGTACTTC; CDR3aa: CATSSRNSPLAKNIQYF
abundance: -; d_gene: TRBD1; v_gene: TRBV7-9; j_gene: TRBJ1-2; CDR3nt: TGTGCCAGCAGTACAGGGGGCCTCCCCTATGGCTACACCTTC; CDR3aa: CASSTGGLPYGYTF
abundance: -; d_gene: -; v_gene: TRBV30; j_gene: TRBJ2-1; CDR3nt: TGTGCCTGGAGTGTAGTGGGGCCCGATGAGCAGTTCTTC; CDR3aa: CAWSVVGPDEQFF
abundance: -; d_gene: -; v_gene: TRBV6-1; j_gene: TRBJ1-1; CDR3nt: TGTGCCAGCAAAGCAGGGCAGAACACTGAAGCTTTCTTT; CDR3aa: CASKAGQNTEAFF
abundance: -; d_gene: -; v_gene: TRBV9; j_gene: TRBJ1-2; CDR3nt: TGTGCCAGCAGCGTAGACAGAAACTATGGCTACACCTTC; CDR3aa: CASSVDRNYGYTF
abundance: few; d_gene: TRBD1; v_gene: TRBV19; j_gene: TRBJ2-7; CDR3nt: TGTGCCAGTAGTGACGGGACAGGGCTCTACGAGCAGTACTTC; CDR3aa: CASSDGTGLYEQYF
abundance: -; d_gene: TRBD2; v_gene: TRBV30; j_gene: TRBJ2-3; CDR3nt: TGTGCCTGGGACCTGGCGGGAGGGCGTGATACGCAGTATTTT; CDR3aa: CAWDLAGGRDTQYF